A single TCR beta chain is shown here with its context. PCR primers comprised 60 Vbeta and 13 Jbeta primers. The assay was immunoSEQ multiplex PCR, and TCRdb's table has in-frame clones only and misses some. The sample lists some 150,000 clones, 65% to 80% occurring once. This sample stems from a study of cytomegalovirus exposure and HLA in healthy donors. The J segment lost 1 base and the V segment lost 3 bases, leaving 5 bases of the junction unmatched. The CDR3 is 16 residues long. Per the germline V gene, CDR1 is LGHNA and CDR2 is YSLEER. The sequence was collected from a woman in her 30s in good health and CMV-seronegative. The rearrangement joins TRBV4-3 to TRBJ2-7; TRBD2 matches at 11 bases. The sequencing sample was made of PBMCs. The CDR3 DNA follows: TGCGCCAGCAGCCAGGAGGGACTAGCGGATTCCTACGAGCAGTACTTC. This codes for CASSQEGLADSYEQYF.